This T cell receptor beta chain was identified in a study of TIL therapy for anti-PD-1-resistant metastatic lung cancer. Looking at the study overall: Half of patients were current or former smokers. Tumors carried a median 1.5 non-synonymous mutations per megabase. Study results and caveats: The baseline peripheral repertoire was partially replaced by infused TIL clonotypes that later decayed.

Time point given: pre-treatment sample, taken before nivolumab and TIL therapy. The CDR3 has 13 amino acids. In germline, CDR1 is KGHSH, CDR2 LQKENI. V dropped 6 bases and J dropped 4 bases, with 12 bases sitting between them. The libraries were made with immunoSEQ v3. Sequencing used immunoSEQ multiplex PCR; TCRdb keeps in-frame clones, though not all of them. The table records some 60,000 clones, 55% to 70% of them present only once. Points on this clone: No antigen is known for it.

The rearrangement links TRBV18 to TRBJ1-2, with a possible D match to TRBD1 (6 bases). This receptor was obtained from a person between 30 and 79 years old with non-small cell lung cancer. Sequenced material: blood, taken at baseline. The CDR3 is CASSPGTSYGYTF. Here the CDR3 DNA reads TGTGCCAGCTCCCCCGGGACAAGCTATGGCTACACCTTC. The variable domain in full, with the rest retrieved from reference TRBV18 and TRBJ1-2, is NAGVMQNPRHLVRRRGQEARLRCSPMKGHSHVYWYRQLPEEGLKFMVYLQKENIIDESGMPKERFSAEFPKEGPSILRIQQVVRGDSAAYFCASSPGTSYGYTFGSGTRLTVV.